The 31 T cell receptor beta chains below were found in one sample sequenced in a study of identical twins. TCRdb used MiXCR to reprocess the 5' RACE reads, holding one entry per CDR3 protein. Of approximately 230,000 distinct CDR3 sequences detected, roughly 7.1% appear once; the ten largest clones hold about 14%. The sample was also linked to a second study, of T cells expressing NK-cell markers.

The sample comprised CD8+ T cells sorted from blood. These receptors came from a woman aged 18-29 years in good health.

The table lists this clonotype with many counts. Here the CDR3 DNA reads TGCGCCAGCAGTGAGGGGGTAACCTACGAGCAGTACTTC. This sequence encodes CASSEGVTYEQYF. The genes are TRBV10-1 and TRBJ2-7; D is unclear. V lost 2 bases and J lost 2, with 7 bases in between. Germline CDR1 reads WNHNN; CDR2 reads SYGVQD (reference sequence). The CDR3 has 13 residues.

The V and J genes are TRBV5-1 and TRBJ2-2; a possible D gene is TRBD1 (5 bases). This CDR3 is built from 17 residues. Trimming left V 0 bases short and J 2 bases short, with 14 bases between. Germline V CDR1 and CDR2: SGHRS, YFSETQ. DNA of the CDR3: TGCGCCAGCAGCTTGGCCGAGGTAGGGGATAACACCGGGGAGCTGTTTTTT. Residues: CASSLAEVGDNTGELFF.

The V gene is TRBV3-1, the J gene TRBJ2-7, with TRBD2 matching over 8 bases. With V trimmed by 0 bases and J by 1 base, 2 bases remained unmatched. There are 15 residues in the CDR3. Germline CDR1 reads LGHDT; CDR2 reads YNNKEL (reference sequence). CDR3 sequence: CASSQEPSGSYEQYF. The CDR3 DNA reads TGTGCCAGCAGCCAAGAGCCTAGCGGGTCCTACGAGCAGTACTTC.

This clonotype showed up just a few times. The V and J genes are TRBV6-1 and TRBJ1-1, with D perhaps TRBD1 (5 bases). The V end lost 2 bases, the J end lost 8 bases, and 15 bases lay between the germline ends. Germline V gene data show CDR1 as MNHNS and CDR2 as SASEGT. The CDR3 length is 14 residues. Written as DNA, the CDR3 is TGTGCCAGCAGTGAAAGCGGGCAGGGCCAAGAAGCTTTCTTT. Residues: CASSESGQGQEAFF.

The chain employs TRBV12-5 and TRBJ1-2; D gene unclear. Germline CDR1 LGHNT, CDR2 FRNRAP. The CDR3 extends over 14 amino acids. Trimming took 5 bases from V and 0 from J, leaving 10 bases between them. CDR3 sequence: CASGDDGTNYGYTF. The CDR3, as DNA: TGTGCTAGTGGTGACGACGGAACTAACTATGGCTACACCTTC.

This clonotype has only a few counts. V gene TRBV28 combines with J gene TRBJ2-1, with D perhaps TRBD1 or TRBD2 (5 bases each). CDR1 is MDHEN, CDR2 SYDVKM, per germline. CDR3 size: 14 residues. V lost 9 bases, J lost 5 bases, and 17 bases lay in between. In nucleotides, the CDR3 is TGTGCCAGGCCACCCGGGGACCGAGACAATGAGCAGTTCTTC. It is translated as CARPPGDRDNEQFF.

This clonotype has just a few counts. The chain employs TRBV7-9 and TRBJ2-2, with 7 bases identical to TRBD1. The CDR3 loop spans 15 amino acids. J gave up 1 base and V 5 bases, and 4 bases lay outside the gene matches. Germline CDR1 reads SEHNR; CDR2 reads FQNEAQ (reference sequence). The CDR3 DNA reads as TGTGCCAGCAGCCGGACAGGACAGAACACCGGGGAGCTGTTTTTT. The encoded protein is CASSRTGQNTGELFF.

V is TRBV12-3 or TRBV12-4 and J is TRBJ2-2; maybe TRBD1 (6 bases). Trimming removed 3 bases at V and 6 bases at J, with 20 bases between. The CDR3 contains 17 residues. This chain's CDR3 is CASSFLGAVGNAGELFF. DNA for the CDR3: TGTGCCAGCAGTTTTCTGGGGGCAGTAGGTAACGCCGGGGAGCTGTTTTTT.

This clonotype occurred many times. V and J are TRBV5-1 and TRBJ2-7; 9 positions agree with TRBD2. The CDR3 loop spans 15 amino acids. V dropped 5 bases and J dropped 5; count of bases not matched to a gene: 11. Germline loops: CDR1 SGHRS, CDR2 YFSETQ. The CDR3 here is CASSPKWTSAHEQYF. The DNA for the CDR3 is TGCGCCAGCAGTCCTAAGTGGACTAGCGCCCACGAGCAGTACTTC. Full variable domain (rest looked up from reference TRBV5-1 and TRBJ2-7): KAGVTQTPRYLIKTRGQQVTLSCSPISGHRSVSWYQQTPGQGLQFLFEYFSETQRNKGNFPGRFSGRQFSNSRSEMNVSTLELGDSALYLCASSPKWTSAHEQYFGPGTRLTVT.

This clonotype was observed a few times. The chain recombines TRBV3-1 with TRBJ2-5, with TRBD1 matching 7 bases. The V gene's germline CDR1 is LGHDT and CDR2 YNNKEL (reference sequence). J lost 3 bases, V lost 7 bases, and 11 bases had no gene match. The CDR3 sequence is 15 residues long. The CDR3 bases are TGTGCCAGCACGCCAGGTAGGGGGACAGAAGAGACCCAGTACTTC. Translation gives CASTPGRGTEETQYF.

In its sample, this clonotype was seen a few times. The rearrangement joins TRBV27 to TRBJ2-2; D unresolved. The germline CDR1 and CDR2 sequences are MNHEY and SMNVEV (reference sequence). The CDR3 runs 12 residues. Trimming left V 2 bases short and J 7 bases short, with 5 bases between. The CDR3 bases are TGTGCCAGCAGTTTACTGGACGGGGAGCTGTTTTTT. This gives the protein CASSLLDGELFF.

This clonotype was counted at least ten times. This chain links TRBV12-3 or TRBV12-4 with TRBJ1-2; no firm D call. The CDR3 covers 14 residues. Trimming removed 8 bases at V and 1 base at J, with 14 bases between. CDR3 nucleotide sequence: TGTGCCAGCGTACTAACGGGGTTTAACTATGGCTACACCTTC. Translation gives CASVLTGFNYGYTF.

This clonotype was counted many times. The CDR3 sequence: CASSLLAGDYEQYF. The CDR3 DNA sequence: TGCGCCAGCAGCTTACTAGCGGGGGACTACGAGCAGTACTTC. J is TRBJ2-7 and V is TRBV5-1; 11 bases align to TRBD2. This CDR3 is 14 amino acids long. Trimming took 2 bases from V and 3 from J; bases not matched to a gene: 1. Per the germline V gene, CDR1 is SGHRS and CDR2 is YFSETQ.

This clonotype was observed a few times. J is TRBJ2-1 and V is TRBV5-6, with 11 bases identical to TRBD2. V trimming: 2 bases; J trimming: 10 bases; junction bases outside the gene matches: 8. Germline CDR1 reads SGHDT; CDR2 reads YYEEEE. This CDR3 region has 15 residues. The CDR3 spells CASSFSGRAIKEQFF. The CDR3 region has the DNA TGTGCCAGCAGCTTTAGCGGGAGGGCCATAAAAGAGCAGTTCTTC.

This clonotype has only a few counts. An end of the junction differs from the germline gene, which may be a read error. The chain uses TRBV7-7 and TRBJ2-5, with D hard to call. The CDR3 sequence is 13 residues long. Germline V gene lookup returns CDR1 SSHAT and CDR2 FNYEAQ (reference sequence). The CDR3: CASSFKGQETQYF. The DNA of the CDR3 is TGTGCTAGCAGCTTTAAGGGCCAAGAGACCCAGTACTTC.

V and J are TRBV9 and TRBJ2-5; possibly TRBD1 for D (5 bases). Per the germline V gene, CDR1 is SGDLS and CDR2 is YYNGEE. Trimming pared 0 bases from V and 5 bases from J, leaving 14 bases between. CDR3 length: 15 amino acids. This CDR3 is CASSVDAGWRETQYF. CDR3 coding DNA: TGTGCCAGCAGCGTAGATGCAGGGTGGCGCGAGACCCAGTACTTC. Full variable domain (missing parts from reference TRBV9 and TRBJ2-5): DSGVTQTPKHLITATGQRVTLRCSPRSGDLSVYWYQQSLDQGLQFLIQYYNGEERAKGNILERFSAQQFPDLHSELNLSSLELGDSALYFCASSVDAGWRETQYFGPGTRLLVL.

This clonotype has more than one count but fewer than ten. V is TRBV29-1 and J is TRBJ1-1; weak D call: TRBD1 (5 bases). Trimming removed 7 bases from V and 4 bases from J, with 13 bases in between. The CDR3 consists of 12 residues. CDR1 and CDR2 from the germline V gene are SQVTM and ANQGSEA. This CDR3 reads CSAVSQGTEAFF. DNA for the CDR3: TGCAGCGCGGTCTCCCAGGGCACTGAAGCTTTCTTT. Using reference TRBV29-1 and TRBJ1-1 for the parts outside the CDR3, the full variable domain is SAVISQKPSRDICQRGTSLTIQCQVDSQVTMMFWYRQQPGQSLTLIATANQGSEATYESGFVIDKFPISRPNLTFSTLTVSNMSPEDSSIYLCSAVSQGTEAFFGQGTRLTVV.

V is TRBV5-1 and J is TRBJ2-1; perhaps TRBD1 as D (6 bases). CDR1 and CDR2 (germline): SGHRS, YFSETQ. The CDR3 length is 15 residues. The V and J ends lost 4 bases and 0 bases respectively, with 11 bases between them. The CDR3 spells CASSDTGTSYNEQFF. Here the CDR3 DNA reads TGCGCCAGCAGCGATACAGGGACCTCCTACAATGAGCAGTTCTTC.

Remarks on this clonotype: At one boundary the junction diverges from the germline segment, which might be a read error. The rearrangement links TRBV29-1 to TRBJ1-2, with 8 bases matching TRBD1. CDR1 and CDR2 (germline): SQVTM, ANQGSEA. The CDR3 extends over 13 amino acids. CDR3 DNA sequence: TGCAGCGTTGCAACAGGGGGTAACTATGGATACACCTTC. Protein sequence: CSVATGGNYGYTF. The whole variable domain, remainder taken from reference TRBV29-1 and TRBJ1-2, is SAVISQKPSRDICQRGTSLTIQCQVDSQVTMMFWYRQQPGQSLTLIATANQGSEATYESGFVIDKFPISRPNLTFSTLTVSNMSPEDSSIYLCSVATGGNYGYTFGSGTRLTVV.

The J gene is TRBJ2-6, the V gene TRBV11-3, with D uncertain. Trimming removed 1 base at V and 1 base at J, with 5 bases between. The V gene's germline CDR1 is SGHNT and CDR2 YENEEA. This CDR3 comprises 15 residues. The chain's CDR3 is CASSLGESGANVLTF. CDR3 nucleotide sequence: TGTGCCAGCAGCTTAGGGGAATCTGGGGCCAACGTCCTGACTTTC.

This clonotype appeared many times. The chain couples TRBV24-1 to TRBJ2-3; perhaps TRBD2 as D (7 bases). Germline V gene data show CDR1 as KGHDR and CDR2 as SFDVKD. V lost 12 bases to trimming and J lost 3 bases, with 15 bases between them. CDR3 length: 13 residues. CDR3 in amino acids: CAPYGGRTDTQYF. The CDR3 DNA follows: TGTGCCCCCTACGGGGGGCGGACAGATACGCAGTATTTT.

At least ten counts were recorded for this clonotype. CDR3 nucleotides: TGTGCCAGCAGTCCTCCCTTTCCCGACGAGCAGTACTTC. Protein: CASSPPFPDEQYF. The chain is built from TRBV6-6 and TRBJ2-7; D call uncertain. V lost 5 bases to trimming and J lost 5 bases, with 13 bases between them. CDR3 length: 13 residues. Germline V gene lookup returns CDR1 MNHNY and CDR2 SVGAGI (reference sequence).

J is TRBJ1-1 and V is TRBV9; tentatively, D is TRBD1 (6 bases). The CDR3 contains 14 residues. Germline lookup yields CDR1 SGDLS and CDR2 YYNGEE. The V end lost 2 bases, the J end lost 2 bases, and 10 bases lay between the germline ends. CDR3 protein: CASSVGHSNTEAFF. Here the CDR3 DNA reads TGTGCCAGCAGCGTGGGACACAGTAACACTGAAGCTTTCTTT.

A few counts support this clonotype. This chain uses TRBV6-5 with TRBJ2-3; 7 bases are a match to TRBD2. Looked up from germline, CDR1 is MNHEY and CDR2 is SVGAGI. The CDR3 consists of 16 residues. Losses at the gene ends were 0 bases for V and 0 bases for J; bases not matched to a gene: 3. The CDR3 sequence is CASSYSLAGSTDTQYF. The CDR3 DNA is TGTGCCAGCAGTTACTCGTTAGCGGGTAGCACAGATACGCAGTATTTT.

The chain recombines TRBV20-1 with TRBJ2-1, with 11 bases identical to TRBD2. This CDR3 comprises 15 residues. The V gene's germline CDR1 is DFQATT and CDR2 SNEGSKA (reference sequence). V was clipped by 5 bases and J by 8 bases; unmatched bases: 11. CDR3 region: CSADGLAGGFDEQFF. Written as DNA, the CDR3 is TGCAGTGCTGACGGGCTAGCGGGGGGCTTCGATGAGCAGTTCTTC.

This clonotype was counted between two and nine times. V usage is TRBV11-3 and J usage is TRBJ2-3; 10 bases match TRBD2. The CDR3 runs to 15 residues. V gave up 5 bases and J gave up 4 bases; unmatched junction bases: 6. Germline V gene sequence: CDR1 SGHNT, CDR2 YENEEA. CDR3 in DNA: TGTGCCAGCAGCGACCGGACTAGCGGCGCAGATACGCAGTATTTT. It translates to CASSDRTSGADTQYF.

This sequence joins TRBV2 and TRBJ2-5; tentative D call: TRBD1 (6 bases). Germline V gene data show CDR1 as SNHLY and CDR2 as FYNNEI. The CDR3 has 17 amino acids. Trimming removed 8 bases from V and 1 base from J, with 23 bases in between. The CDR3 coding sequence is TGTGCCAGCTCCGGTCGGGCCAGGGGAATACTCCAAGAGACCCAGTACTTC. It is translated as CASSGRARGILQETQYF.

The table lists this clonotype with many counts. The rearrangement joins TRBV28 to TRBJ2-1; D may be TRBD1 (5 bases). Germline lookup yields CDR1 MDHEN and CDR2 SYDVKM. The CDR3 covers 16 residues. Trimming took 5 bases from V and 0 from J, leaving 14 bases between them. In DNA, the CDR3 is TGTGCCAGCAGTCCCCCGACAGAGAGCTCCTACAATGAGCAGTTCTTC. Translating it yields CASSPPTESSYNEQFF.

This clonotype was seen a handful of times. V is TRBV29-1 and J is TRBJ2-3; D might be TRBD2 (5 bases). Germline V gene data show CDR1 as SQVTM and CDR2 as ANQGSEA. The CDR3 totals 13 residues. Trimming removed 4 bases from V and 6 bases from J, with 14 bases in between. The CDR3 coding sequence is TGCAGCGTTGTTGCGGACTCAAAGGATACGCAGTATTTT. Translation: CSVVADSKDTQYF.

This chain links TRBV27 with TRBJ2-1, with 11 bases fitting TRBD2. V dropped 3 bases and J dropped 8; count of bases not matched to a gene: 6. In germline, CDR1 is MNHEY, CDR2 SMNVEV (reference sequence). The CDR3 runs to 15 residues. The CDR3 loop reads CASSLFTSGGDEQFF. In DNA, the CDR3 is TGTGCCAGCAGTTTGTTTACTAGCGGGGGAGATGAGCAGTTCTTC.

In its sample, this clonotype was seen a few times. The chain joins TRBV5-1 to TRBJ2-7, with a possible D match to TRBD1 (6 bases). V lost 0 bases to trimming and J lost 2 bases, with 12 bases between them. CDR1 is SGHRS, CDR2 YFSETQ, per germline. CDR3 length: 15 residues. CDR3 loop: CASSLALGQTYEQYF. CDR3 DNA sequence: TGCGCCAGCAGCTTGGCCTTGGGACAAACCTACGAGCAGTACTTC.